A single sample gave rise to the 10 T cell receptor beta chains below, sequenced in a study of cytomegalovirus exposure and HLA in healthy donors. Assay: immunoSEQ multiplex PCR; the TCRdb copy retains only in-frame clones and omits some. There are over 75,000 clones in the sample; just over 90% occur only once, and less than 2.5% lies in the top ten. The sequenced material came from PBMCs. These receptors were collected from a man younger than 45 in good health and CMV-seronegative.

This clone appeared once. This chain links TRBV5-1 with TRBJ1-1, with D maybe TRBD1 (6 bases). This CDR3 has 14 residues. Trimming pared 0 bases from V and 1 base from J, leaving 7 bases between. Germline loops: CDR1 SGHRS, CDR2 YFSETQ. The CDR3 loop reads CASSLVQGNTEAFF. Written as DNA, the CDR3 is TGCGCCAGCAGCTTGGTACAGGGGAACACTGAAGCTTTCTTT.

The chain recombines TRBV6-1 with TRBJ1-5, with 7 bases identical to TRBD1. The CDR3 runs 15 residues. Germline CDR1 reads MNHNS; CDR2 reads SASEGT. Germline trimming cut 4 bases from V and 3 bases from J; bases unmatched to any gene: 6. CDR3 in amino acids: CASSGGTAINQPQHF. CDR3 nucleotide sequence: TGTGCCAGCAGTGGCGGGACAGCGATCAATCAGCCCCAGCATTTT.

The genes are TRBV7-2 and TRBJ2-3; D is possibly TRBD2 (6 bases). The germline V gene encodes CDR1 SGHTA and CDR2 FQGNSA. The CDR3 extends over 14 amino acids. V was trimmed by 5 bases and J by 9 bases, leaving 18 bases between them. Here the CDR3 reads CASSNNGGVRTQYF. The CDR3 DNA reads TGTGCCAGCAGCAACAACGGAGGGGTACGCACGCAGTATTTT.

This clone showed up just once. V and J are TRBV19 and TRBJ2-1; the match to TRBD2 covers 9 bases. Germline V gene sequence: CDR1 LNHDA, CDR2 SQIVND (reference sequence). The CDR3 extends over 16 amino acids. J gave up 0 bases and V 4 bases, and 4 bases lay outside the gene matches. DNA of the CDR3: TGTGCCAGTAGTAGGGCGGGGGGGAGCTCCTACAATGAGCAGTTCTTC. Translation: CASSRAGGSSYNEQFF.

This clone was recorded once. The rearrangement links TRBV5-5 to TRBJ2-2; 9 positions agree with TRBD1. V lost 4 bases to trimming and J lost 3 bases; unmatched junction nucleotides: 7. The CDR3 runs 16 residues. Germline CDR1 and CDR2: SGHKS and YYEKEE (reference sequence). This CDR3 is CASSLRQGGYTGELFF. In DNA form, the CDR3 reads TGTGCCAGCAGCCTCCGACAGGGGGGGTACACCGGGGAGCTGTTTTTT.

The chain has TRBV19 and TRBJ2-1, with D perhaps TRBD1 (6 bases). This CDR3 has 18 amino acids. The ends were cut back, 0 bases at V and 6 bases at J, with 21 bases in the middle. Germline-derived CDR1 and CDR2 are LNHDA and SQIVND (reference sequence). CDR3 residues: CASSIDWSGRGIANEQFF. For the CDR3, the DNA is TGTGCCAGTAGTATAGATTGGTCGGGCAGGGGAATCGCCAATGAGCAGTTCTTC.

In DNA, the CDR3 is TGTGCCAGCGTCGACTCAGGGGGCTGGGGTGGGAGTGAGACCCAGTACTTC. It encodes CASVDSGGWGGSETQYF. The rearrangement joins TRBV5-8 to TRBJ2-5, with 8 positions matching TRBD1. Per the germline V gene, CDR1 is SGHTS and CDR2 is YDEGEE. The CDR3 sequence is 17 residues long. V lost 7 bases, J lost 5 bases, and 19 bases stayed unmatched.

This clone has only one observation. This chain joins TRBV18 and TRBJ2-2; 11 bases agree with TRBD1. The germline V gene encodes CDR1 KGHSH and CDR2 LQKENI. This CDR3 spans 15 amino acids. Trimming removed 2 bases from V and 4 bases from J; junction bases left unmatched: 0. Written as DNA, the CDR3 is TGTGCCAGCTCACCAGGACAGGGGGCCACCGGGGAGCTGTTTTTT. Translated: CASSPGQGATGELFF.

The count of this clone is one. The rearrangement uses TRBV14 and TRBJ2-5, with D possibly being TRBD2 (6 bases). The CDR3 extends over 13 amino acids. V was shortened by 4 bases and J by 2 bases, with 8 bases between the two germline ends. Per germline, CDR1 SGHDN and CDR2 FVKESK. CDR3 loop: CASSRAGQETQYF. As DNA, the CDR3 is TGTGCCAGCAGCCGGGCGGGGCAAGAGACCCAGTACTTC.

The chain employs TRBV27 and TRBJ2-7, with TRBD2 as a possible D gene (5 bases). V dropped 3 bases and J dropped 3 bases, with 9 bases sitting between them. This CDR3 spans 13 amino acids. The germline gives CDR1 MNHEY, CDR2 SMNVEV (reference sequence). The CDR3 DNA follows: TGTGCCAGCAGTTTCCCGGGAAACTACGAGCAGTACTTC. Translated, it gives CASSFPGNYEQYF.